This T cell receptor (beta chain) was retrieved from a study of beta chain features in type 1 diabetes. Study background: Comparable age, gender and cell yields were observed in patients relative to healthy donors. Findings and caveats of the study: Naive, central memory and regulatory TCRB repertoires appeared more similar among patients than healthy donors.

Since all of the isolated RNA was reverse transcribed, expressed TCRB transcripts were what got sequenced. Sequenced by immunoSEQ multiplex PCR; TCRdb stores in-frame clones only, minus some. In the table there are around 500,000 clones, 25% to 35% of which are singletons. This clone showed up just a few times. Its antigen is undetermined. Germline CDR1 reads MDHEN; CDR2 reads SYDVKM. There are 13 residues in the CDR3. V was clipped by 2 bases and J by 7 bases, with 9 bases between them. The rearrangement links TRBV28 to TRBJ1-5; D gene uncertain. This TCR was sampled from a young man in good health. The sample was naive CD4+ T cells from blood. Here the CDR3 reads CASSLHDGQPQHF. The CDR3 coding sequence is TGTGCCAGCAGTTTACATGATGGGCAGCCCCAGCATTTT. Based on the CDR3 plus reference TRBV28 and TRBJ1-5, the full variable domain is DVKVTQSSRYLVKRTGEKVFLECVQDMDHENMFWYRQDPGLGLRLIYFSYDVKMKEKGDIPEGYSVSREKKERFSLILESASTNQTSMYLCASSLHDGQPQHFGDGTRLSIL.